Below, one T cell receptor beta chain is given with its context. Antigen: not known. PCR primers comprised 60 Vbeta and 13 Jbeta primers. Some clones are missing from TCRdb's copy, which holds only in-frame ones; the method was immunoSEQ multiplex PCR. The sample includes 170,000 or so clones, about 80% of them seen just once. The CDR3 is 13 residues long. The junction had 1 base not matched to a gene; V was cut back by 9 bases and J by 1 base. Germline V gene lookup returns CDR1 ENHRY and CDR2 SYGVKD. These data are taken from a study of cytomegalovirus exposure and HLA in healthy donors. Study-wide results and caveats: According to the study, roughly 160 TCR beta chains were cytomegalovirus-associated. At a 0.05 false discovery rate, a later analysis found 18,000 or so TCR beta sequences to be associated with HLA alleles.

Sequencing was carried out using PBMCs. This sequence was found in a man younger than 35 in good health and CMV-seronegative. The rearrangement uses TRBV10-3 and TRBJ2-2, with 8 bases identical to TRBD2. CDR3 sequence: CAIAGVNTGELFF. CDR3 DNA sequence: TGTGCCATAGCGGGAGTGAACACCGGGGAGCTGTTTTTT.